The entry below describes one TCR beta chain. Its cognate antigen has yet to be identified. No much larger clonotype is one base removed from it; base qualities were not supplied. Including the terminal cysteine and phenylalanine, the CDR3 comprises 12 residues. Only CDR3 DNA remains: 36 bases, in frame from the first base. From a lookup of the germline V gene, CDR1 and CDR2 are SNHLY and FYNNEI. V ends up 6 bases short and J 4 bases short, with an unmatched junction base count of 3. The cohort consisted of 650 to 850 healthy bone marrow donors. All cohort members were sampled while nominally healthy, although unrecorded immune exposures were likely present. The donor tested CMV seronegative, placing the donor among the 350 or so seronegative members of the cohort. A peripheral blood sample was provided by each donor, and peripheral blood mononuclear cells were used for TCR beta sequencing. Genomic DNA was extracted from the blood cell samples with the Qiagen DNeasy Blood Extraction Kit.

The library came from the immunoSEQ multiplex PCR assay. For the multiplex PCR, a mixture combining 60 forward primers for TCR Vbeta segments and 13 reverse primers for TCR Jbeta segments was used. Amplification of the CDR3 region of rearranged TCR beta genes was performed with a multiplex PCR assay on genomic DNA. On the Illumina HiSeq System, the amplified TCR beta libraries were sequenced as 87-base-pair reads. On the study's bioinformatics: A later analysis tallied about 77 million unique TCR beta chains across the 666 repertoires, and about 10 million of those chains were shared by two or more donors. To remove PCR and sequencing errors, raw reads were error-corrected and collapsed into unique sequences using a nearest-neighbor algorithm that merged closely related sequences. CDR3 sequences were aligned to IMGT reference sequences to assign V, D and J gene segments. For a sequence to be retained, a match of at least six nucleotides to both a V gene segment and a J gene segment was required. A rearrangement was called productive if the CDR3 had no stop codons and remained in frame with V and J, and every other rearrangement was called non-productive. CDR3 was defined according to IMGT convention as the region running from the second conserved V-encoded cysteine to the conserved J-encoded phenylalanine. The earlier analysis of some 550 of the donors excluded any sequence lacking an unambiguous match to a single V gene segment. An earlier analysis of approximately 590 of the donors classified V segments as functional when productive rearrangements were above 56.7% and as segregating when the standard deviation between donors was above 5%. A statistical classification framework was developed to diagnose cytomegalovirus status using the catalog of TCR beta chain sequences. V and J gene assignment, in a later analysis, came from comparing TCR nucleotide sequences with IMGT/GENE-DB human TR gene sequences. Using the TCRdist pipeline, a later analysis assigned CDR3 sequences along with most-parsimonious VDJ recombination scenarios. In a later analysis, each TCR beta chain was defined by its CDR3 amino acid sequence together with its V-gene family, and reads lacking a unique V-gene family were excluded. To address suspected cross-contamination and a sequencing artifact, a later analysis removed roughly 640 highly shared, low-generation-probability nucleotide sequences. In a later analysis, a clonal expansion index was calculated for each public chain from normalized within-repertoire ranks of inferred template counts. Generation probabilities in a later analysis came from a VDJ recombination model fitted to out-of-frame rearrangements, and those results were checked against IGoR. A later analysis scored TCR-TCR, TCR-HLA and TCR-CMV co-occurrence with hypergeometric tests, applying a repertoire-size bias correction to TCR pairs. In a later analysis, false discovery rates were estimated by permuting HLA or CMV assignments 20 times. In a later analysis, co-occurring TCRs were grouped using DBSCAN, and TCRdist sequence similarity was added for clustering within HLA-allele-positive subsets. For co-occurrence clustering, repertoires with fewer than 30,000 or more than 120,000 public chains were excluded, along with roughly five repertoires with anomalous nucleotide sharing. Held by TCRdb, this immuneACCESS table contains in-frame sequences only and omits some clones. Under half of the omission traces to an unresolved V gene where checked; the cause of the rest is unknown. Clone size and V and J calls were adopted from that table, with D and trimming inferred from the DNA. The sample table shows around 180,000 clones, and about four fifths are seen once. The top ten hold 0.25% to 0.3% of the sample.

The record originates from a study of cytomegalovirus exposure and HLA in healthy donors (TCRdb year 2017). The study in broad terms: An earlier analysis of approximately 640 of the donors reported 276 Gb of sequence data and 117 million unique TCR beta sequences from around 200 million T cells. The number of typed donors differed by locus: about 629-640 for A, B, C, DRB1 and DQB1; some 540 for DQA1; approximately 600 for DPA1; and about 470 for DPB1. Using immunosequencing, the study profiled T cell repertoires from about 650 subjects and related those repertoires to cytomegalovirus serostatus. To study patterns of TCR occurrence, a later analysis re-analyzed previously published TCR beta repertoires from around 660 donors and added high-resolution HLA genotyping. To predict cytomegalovirus infection status, the study brought together high-throughput TCR immunosequencing, statistical association of individual TCRs with disease status, and machine learning. The aim of the study was to test whether cataloging public T cell receptors could identify signatures of past pathogen exposure. An early release covering roughly 600 HLA-typed donors comprised 250 to 350 gigabases of sequencing data and tens of millions of unique TCR sequences. Along with the roughly 610-subject first cohort, a separate validation cohort of more than 90 different subjects was used. Among about 400 genotyped donors of the cohort, an average of roughly 230,000 unique TCR beta nucleotide sequences was sequenced per donor, of which approximately 18% were non-productive. Donor age, sex, ethnicity and CMV serostatus were collected together with the repertoire data. Rather than using new phenotypic data, the later analysis identified candidate immune exposures from TCR beta sequences and from how often those sequences occurred across donors. Every discovery cohort repertoire had been produced on one sequencing platform. Both class I and class II loci were covered by HLA typing, at four-digit resolution. Roughly 5 DR-DQ haplotypes were handled as single units for association and clustering because linkage in the cohort was strong. Of the roughly 410 genotyped donors, approximately 81% were placed in the genetic ancestry cluster associated with self-reported Caucasian donors. In a later genetic analysis, genome-wide SNP genotypes for about three fifths of the roughly 670 donors were used, and that subset was treated as a discovery cohort. An earlier analysis of around 640 of the donors used high-throughput TCR beta sequencing to judge whether each TCR beta V gene segment behaved as functional or pseudogenic.

General study outcomes and caveats: The earlier analysis of 587 of the donors excluded seventeen rarely observed V segments, including chromosome 9 orphons, because counts were too low. A cluster of highly shared sequence variants was judged likely to represent a technical artifact of the sequencing pipeline. In an earlier analysis of around 600 of the donors, most TCR beta V segments appeared in productive rearrangements about 87% or about 30% of the time, broadly matching IMGT annotations. Specific HLA alleles were associated with over 15,000 TCR beta sequences at a false discovery rate of 0.05 in a later analysis. A later genetic analysis reported fewer N-insertions in productive TCRs among donors in an Asian-associated ancestry cluster than the approximately 700-donor mean. Sequencing depth was assumed to be roughly uniform across donors in the presence/absence analyses, though that assumption may not hold. Linkage disequilibrium might explain the correlated functional status among segregating V segments, but an unknown experimental factor could not be excluded. According to a later analysis, TCR association rates differed among HLA loci, with DRB1 alleles showing the most associated TCRs and HLA-C alleles showing the fewest. Some IMGT-functional V segments, including TRBV6-2 and TRBV6-3, could not be distinguished by the 87-base-pair reads and were therefore excluded. A total of some 180 TCR beta chains were listed by the study as associated with cytomegalovirus. An association between a missense DCLRE1C variant and V-gene and J-gene trimming of TCR beta chains was found in a later genetic analysis and replicated in an independent cohort. In a later analysis, HLA-associated TCR beta chains showed more clonal expansion and lower generation probabilities than non-associated chains that were equally common. When HLA alleles, especially DR and DQ, strongly co-occurred, TCR associations were difficult to assign to individual alleles. In vitro tests confirmed that three of the cytomegalovirus-associated TCR beta chains recognize cytomegalovirus antigens. Most TCR sequences were observed very rarely across donors, whereas some public TCRs were present in many individuals. Most CMV-associated TCR beta chains appeared to be HLA-restricted in a later analysis, and the HLA associations seemed to be driven largely by CMV exposure. A further reported finding was that TCR beta sequences accurately predicted the HLA-A and HLA-B alleles for most subjects in the first cohort. The classifier was reported to diagnose cytomegalovirus status with high specificity and sensitivity in both the original cohort and the validation cohort. Only TCR beta chains were sequenced in this cohort, and the absence of alpha or paired-chain data limited detectable features. Because HLA typing was missing for some donors at each locus, association tests included only the typed subset. A later analysis reported that several top co-occurrence clusters appeared linked to parvovirus B19, influenza, CMV and Epstein-Barr virus. The only immune exposure information available for the cohort was CMV serostatus. The authors suggested that the approach could potentially be generalized to other disease states and immunological phenotypes.

This chain is built from TRBV2 and TRBJ2-7; 7 middle bases align to TRBD1. This TCR derives from a boy between 10 and 17 years old in good health and CMV-seronegative. Sequences were obtained from PBMCs. At the DNA level, the sequence is TGTGCCAGCAGGGGGACAGTTTACGAGCAGTACTTC. The translation is CASRGTVYEQYF. The CDR3, completed at both ends by the reference TRBV2 and TRBJ2-7 genes, gives the full variable domain EPEVTQTPSHQVTQMGQEVILRCVPISNHLYFYWYRQILGQKVEFLVSFYNNEISEKSEIFDDQFSVERPDGSNFTLKIRSTKLEDSAMYFCASRGTVYEQYFGPGTRLTVT.